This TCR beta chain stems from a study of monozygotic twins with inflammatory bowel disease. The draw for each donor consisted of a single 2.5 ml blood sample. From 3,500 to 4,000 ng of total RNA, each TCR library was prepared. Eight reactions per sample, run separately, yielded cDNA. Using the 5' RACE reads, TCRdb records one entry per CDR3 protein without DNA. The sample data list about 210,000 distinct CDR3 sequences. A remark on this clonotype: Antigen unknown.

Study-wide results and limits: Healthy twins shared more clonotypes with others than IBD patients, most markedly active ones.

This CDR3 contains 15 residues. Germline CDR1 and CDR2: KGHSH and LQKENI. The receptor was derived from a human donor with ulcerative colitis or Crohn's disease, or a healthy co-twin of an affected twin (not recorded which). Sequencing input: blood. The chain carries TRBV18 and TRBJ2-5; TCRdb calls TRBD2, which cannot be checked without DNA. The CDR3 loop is CASSPKRGGEETQYF.